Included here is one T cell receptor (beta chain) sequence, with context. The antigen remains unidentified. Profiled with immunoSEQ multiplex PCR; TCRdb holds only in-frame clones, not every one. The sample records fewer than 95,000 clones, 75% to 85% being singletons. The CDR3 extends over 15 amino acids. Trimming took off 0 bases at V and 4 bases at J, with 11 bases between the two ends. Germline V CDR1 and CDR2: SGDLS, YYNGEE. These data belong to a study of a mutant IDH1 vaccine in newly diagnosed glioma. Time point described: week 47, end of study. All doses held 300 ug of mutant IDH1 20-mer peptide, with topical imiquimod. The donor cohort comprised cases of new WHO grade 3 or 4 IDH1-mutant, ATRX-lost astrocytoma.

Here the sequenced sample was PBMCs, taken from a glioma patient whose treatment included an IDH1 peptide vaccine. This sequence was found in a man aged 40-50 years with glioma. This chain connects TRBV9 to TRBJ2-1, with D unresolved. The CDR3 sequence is CASSVGAGDYNEQFF. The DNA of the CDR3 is TGTGCCAGCAGCGTAGGAGCAGGAGATTACAATGAGCAGTTCTTC.